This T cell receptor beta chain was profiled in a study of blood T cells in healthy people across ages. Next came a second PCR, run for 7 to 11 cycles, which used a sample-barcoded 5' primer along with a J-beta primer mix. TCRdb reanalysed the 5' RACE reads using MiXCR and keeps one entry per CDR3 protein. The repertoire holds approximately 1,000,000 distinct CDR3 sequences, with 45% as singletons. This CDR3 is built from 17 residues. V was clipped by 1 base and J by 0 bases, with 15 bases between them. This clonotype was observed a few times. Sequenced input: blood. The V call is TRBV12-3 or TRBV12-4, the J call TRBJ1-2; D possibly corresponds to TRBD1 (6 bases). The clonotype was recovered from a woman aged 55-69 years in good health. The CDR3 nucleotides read TGTGCCAGCAGTTTAGAGGGACAACTTACCTCTAACTATGGCTACACCTTC. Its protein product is CASSLEGQLTSNYGYTF.